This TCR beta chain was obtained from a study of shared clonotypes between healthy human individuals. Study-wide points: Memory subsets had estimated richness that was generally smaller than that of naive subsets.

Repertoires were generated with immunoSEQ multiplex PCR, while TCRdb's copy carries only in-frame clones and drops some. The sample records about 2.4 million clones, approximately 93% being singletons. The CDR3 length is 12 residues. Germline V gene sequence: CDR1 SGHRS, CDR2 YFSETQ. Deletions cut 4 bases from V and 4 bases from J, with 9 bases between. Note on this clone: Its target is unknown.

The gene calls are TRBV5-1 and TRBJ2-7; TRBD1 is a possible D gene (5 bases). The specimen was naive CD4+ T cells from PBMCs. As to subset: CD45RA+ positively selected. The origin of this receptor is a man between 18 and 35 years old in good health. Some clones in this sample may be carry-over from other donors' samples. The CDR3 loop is CASSATEYEQYF. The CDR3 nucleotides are TGCGCCAGCAGCGCGACAGAATACGAGCAGTACTTC.